Shown below are 27 T cell receptor beta chains from a single sample sequenced in a study of T cell changes during pregnancy in multiple sclerosis (dated by TCRdb to the late 2010s). Library preparation used the immunoSEQ multiplex PCR assay. TCRdb took over this immuneACCESS table, retaining in-frame rearrangements with V and J assigned. Such tables are incomplete; in checked studies, under half of the missing clones stem from an unresolved V gene, and the remainder is unexplained. This sample holds about 100,000 clones; about 94% were observed only once. The top ten clonotypes cover almost 1% of the sample. The sequencing here drew on peripheral blood, taken after pregnancy. The receptors were gathered from a female donor with multiple sclerosis, enrolled in a pregnancy study.

The chain uses TRBV6-1 and TRBJ2-7; 7 nucleotides match TRBD1. The CDR3 totals 14 residues. J was trimmed by 5 bases and V by 6 bases; bases with no gene match: 10. Germline V CDR1 and CDR2: MNHNS, SASEGT. CDR3 in DNA: TGTGCCAGCAGGCAGACAGGGACGGTCCACGAGCAGTACTTC. This encodes CASRQTGTVHEQYF.

J is TRBJ2-2 and V is TRBV7-9, with D unresolved. V lost 6 bases and J lost 7, with 12 bases in between. The CDR3 contains 13 residues. Germline CDR1 and CDR2: SEHNR and FQNEAQ (reference sequence). CDR3 region: CASSIVSGGELFF. CDR3 bases: TGTGCCAGCAGTATCGTTTCGGGCGGGGAGCTGTTTTTT.

The V gene is TRBV18, the J gene TRBJ2-1; 11 bases map to TRBD2. Trimming at V came to 1 base and at J to 8 bases, leaving 10 bases not matched to a gene. Germline V gene lookup returns CDR1 KGHSH and CDR2 LQKENI. The CDR3 loop spans 17 amino acids. DNA of the CDR3: TGTGCCAGCTCACCACTTAGCGGGAGGGCCCTCGGCGATGAGCAGTTCTTC. It translates to CASSPLSGRALGDEQFF.

The rearrangement uses TRBV14 and TRBJ2-1; D uncertain. Germline V gives CDR1 SGHDN, CDR2 FVKESK. V was cut by 1 base and J by 4 bases, with 8 bases left in between. The CDR3 length is 14 residues. CDR3 region: CASSQVSEYNEQFF. CDR3 nucleotides: TGTGCCAGCAGCCAAGTGTCTGAGTACAATGAGCAGTTCTTC.

V usage is TRBV7-2 and J usage is TRBJ2-7; perhaps TRBD1 as D (5 bases). CDR3 length equals 13 residues. Trimming pared 3 bases from V and 3 bases from J, leaving 9 bases between. Germline lookup yields CDR1 SGHTA and CDR2 FQGNSA. CDR3 sequence (DNA): TGTGCCAGCAGCTTTACAGGTTACTACGAGCAGTACTTC. Its translation: CASSFTGYYEQYF.

The rearrangement joins TRBV7-2 to TRBJ2-1, with D uncertain. In germline, CDR1 is SGHTA, CDR2 FQGNSA. Trimming shortened V by 5 bases and J by 2 bases, and 13 bases separated the two germline ends. The CDR3 is made up of 15 amino acids. In nucleotides, the CDR3 is TGTGCCAGCAGCCCACCCGGGTTGCCCTACAATGAGCAGTTCTTC. It translates to CASSPPGLPYNEQFF.

J is TRBJ2-1 and V is TRBV29-1, with TRBD1 matching 7 bases. V shed 6 bases and J 9 bases; nucleotides not matched to a gene: 17. From germline, CDR1 is SQVTM and CDR2 ANQGSEA. This CDR3 region has 15 residues. In DNA, the CDR3 is TGCAGCGTAGCCACCGACAGGGTTTCAGGGCGTGAGCAGTTCTTC. Translation gives CSVATDRVSGREQFF.

The rearrangement joins TRBV2 to TRBJ2-3; D is perhaps TRBD2 (6 bases). The CDR3 is 15 residues long. V was pared by 4 bases and J by 6 bases, with 17 bases between. Germline V gene lookup returns CDR1 SNHLY and CDR2 FYNNEI. As DNA, the CDR3 is TGTGCCAGCAGTGCCACTAGCCCGGTGGGGGATACGCAGTATTTT. The encoded protein is CASSATSPVGDTQYF. The full variable domain, with the rest looked up from reference TRBV2 and TRBJ2-3, is EPEVTQTPSHQVTQMGQEVILRCVPISNHLYFYWYRQILGQKVEFLVSFYNNEISEKSEIFDDQFSVERPDGSNFTLKIRSTKLEDSAMYFCASSATSPVGDTQYFGPGTRLTVL.

The chain has TRBV11-3 and TRBJ2-5; the match to TRBD1 covers 7 bases. Germline CDR1 and CDR2: SGHNT and YENEEA. J was trimmed by 5 bases and V by 3 bases; bases with no gene match: 9. The CDR3 runs 15 residues. The CDR3, as DNA: TGTGCCAGCAGCTTCGGGGACAGTAAACGGGAGACCCAGTACTTC. Amino acids: CASSFGDSKRETQYF.

The chain uses TRBV5-6 and TRBJ2-7; 7 bases align to TRBD1. This CDR3 has 15 amino acids. CDR1 SGHDT and CDR2 YYEEEE come from the germline V gene. V lost 1 base to trimming and J lost 5 bases; unmatched junction nucleotides: 9. The CDR3 DNA reads TGTGCCAGCAGCTTGATTGTTCGGCAGGGGGACGAGCAGTACTTC. This translates into CASSLIVRQGDEQYF.

Of note for this clone: Mismatch with germline at one junction end may stem from a read error. The sample holds other DNA sequences that translate to the same CDR3. The rearrangement uses TRBV19 and TRBJ2-1, with D maybe TRBD2 (5 bases). Germline values: CDR1 LNHDA, CDR2 SQIVND (reference sequence). This CDR3 spans 14 amino acids. This CDR3 reads CASSLGSSYNEQFF. CDR3 coding DNA: TGTGCTAGTAGCCTGGGGAGCTCCTACAATGAGCAGTTCTTC.

V gene TRBV1 combines with J gene TRBJ2-7; TRBD2 is the table's D call and was not checked against the DNA. TRBV1 is a listed pseudogene. The CDR3 contains 15 residues. CDR3 loop: CTSSQALAKAYEQYF. The CDR3, as DNA: TGCACCAGCAGCCAAGCCCTAGCGAAGGCCTACGAGCAGTACTTC.

The rearrangement links TRBV4-1 to TRBJ2-7, with TRBD1 matching over 7 bases. This CDR3 is 15 amino acids long. Germline values: CDR1 MGHRA, CDR2 YSYEKL. The V segment lost 0 bases and the J segment 1 base; nucleotides outside the gene matches: 3. Here the CDR3 DNA reads TGCGCCAGCAGCCAAGATTCACAGGGGTCCTACGAGCAGTACTTC. Protein product: CASSQDSQGSYEQYF.

The chain combines TRBV18 with TRBJ1-5; 7 bases fit TRBD1. Germline V gives CDR1 KGHSH, CDR2 LQKENI. CDR3 length: 17 amino acids. V was pared by 3 bases and J by 0 bases, with 8 bases of the junction left unmatched. The CDR3 sequence: CASSPLGTANSNQPQHF. In nucleotides, the CDR3 is TGTGCCAGCTCACCTCTTGGGACAGCTAATAGCAATCAGCCCCAGCATTTT.

V is TRBV27 and J is TRBJ2-6, with 7 bases that match TRBD1. In germline, CDR1 is MNHEY, CDR2 SMNVEV (reference sequence). The CDR3 extends over 16 amino acids. V was pared by 5 bases and J by 4 bases, with 8 bases of the junction left unmatched. CDR3 in amino acids: CASSHRTGVGANVLTF. In DNA, the CDR3 is TGTGCCAGCAGTCATCGAACAGGGGTCGGGGCCAACGTCCTGACTTTC.

The count of this clone is one. As the CDR3 is not closed by the conserved phenylalanine or tryptophan, this likely results from a read error. The DNA is omitted, as the CDR3 cannot be located on it reliably, and the CDR3 follows TCRdb's listing. CDR3 sequence reads: CASTPSARGA. The rearrangement links TRBV27 to TRBJ2-7; TRBD2 reflects the table's D call only, with no check against the DNA. Per the germline V gene, CDR1 is MNHEY and CDR2 is SMNVEV (reference sequence). A total of 10 residues make up the CDR3, ends included.

The chain joins TRBV14 to TRBJ2-1; 9 nucleotides match TRBD2. The germline V gene has CDR1 SGHDN and CDR2 FVKESK. There are 16 residues in the CDR3. Germline trimming cut 0 bases from V and 2 bases from J; bases unmatched to any gene: 2. CDR3 DNA: TGTGCCAGCAGCCAAGAAGGCGGGAGGGCCTACAATGAGCAGTTCTTC. It specifies CASSQEGGRAYNEQFF.

This clone was counted a single time. This sequence joins TRBV7-9 and TRBJ1-1; D gene uncertain. Germline values: CDR1 SEHNR, CDR2 FQNEAQ (reference sequence). CDR3 size: 14 residues. Trimming took 5 bases from V and 7 from J, leaving 17 bases between them. Written as DNA, the CDR3 is TGTGCCAGCAGCACTAGCCGACGGCAGGATGAAGCTTTCTTT. Protein: CASSTSRRQDEAFF.

The genes are TRBV5-1 and TRBJ2-2, with 7 positions matching TRBD2. With V trimmed by 0 bases and J by 5 bases, 7 bases remained unmatched. The CDR3 is made up of 16 amino acids. Germline assignment: CDR1 SGHRS and CDR2 YFSETQ. The CDR3 nucleotides read TGCGCCAGCAGCTTGGGGACGGGAGGAGAGACCGGGGAGCTGTTTTTT. Translation gives CASSLGTGGETGELFF.

The J gene is TRBJ2-1, the V gene TRBV5-1; 7 bases are shared with TRBD1. Per germline, CDR1 SGHRS and CDR2 YFSETQ. Losses at the gene ends were 2 bases for V and 1 base for J; bases not matched to a gene: 3. This CDR3 has 15 amino acids. The CDR3 nucleotides read TGCGCCAGCAGCTTAAGGGACAGTTCCTACAATGAGCAGTTCTTC. It encodes CASSLRDSSYNEQFF.

This chain connects TRBV18 to TRBJ1-1, with TRBD1 identical over 7 bases. The CDR3 totals 16 residues. V gave up 3 bases and J gave up 4 bases; unmatched junction bases: 11. CDR1 is KGHSH, CDR2 LQKENI, per germline. CDR3 sequence (DNA): TGTGCCAGCTCACCCCCGACGATTGCAGGGGGCACTGAAGCTTTCTTT. Its translation: CASSPPTIAGGTEAFF.

V and J are TRBV27 and TRBJ2-7; 10 positions agree with TRBD2. Germline V gene data show CDR1 as MNHEY and CDR2 as SMNVEV (reference sequence). After removal of 2 bases from V and 5 bases from J, the junction contained 9 bases not matched to a gene. The CDR3 extends over 16 amino acids. CDR3 DNA: TGTGCCAGCAGTTTAACAAACCCGGGACTAGCGAACGAGCAGTACTTC. It encodes CASSLTNPGLANEQYF.

This rearrangement joins TRBV6-1 to TRBJ2-1; 16 bases are shared with TRBD2. Germline assignment: CDR1 MNHNS and CDR2 SASEGT. The CDR3 is made up of 19 amino acids. Trimming at V came to 4 bases and at J to 8 bases, leaving 14 bases not matched to a gene. The CDR3, as DNA: TGTGCCAGCAGTGTCACGACCGGGACTAGCGGGAGGGCCGTCCATGAGCAGTTCTTC. It specifies CASSVTTGTSGRAVHEQFF.

The chain links TRBV7-3 to TRBJ2-1, with 10 bases fitting TRBD2. The V and J ends lost 5 bases and 5 bases, in that order; junction bases with no gene match: 9. The CDR3 length is 16 residues. Germline V gives CDR1 SGHTA, CDR2 FQGTGA. CDR3 bases: TGTGCCAGCAGCCCGAGACTAGCGGGCCGCGACAATGAGCAGTTCTTC. Translating it yields CASSPRLAGRDNEQFF.

The chain carries TRBV19 and TRBJ2-1; 8 bases are shared with TRBD2. Germline values: CDR1 LNHDA, CDR2 SQIVND (reference sequence). Trimming took 4 bases from V and 7 from J; bases not matched to a gene: 12. The CDR3 is 16 amino acids. Here the CDR3 DNA reads TGTGCCAGTAGTAGGTTTAGCGGGGCCGGGGGGAATGAGCAGTTCTTC. This gives the protein CASSRFSGAGGNEQFF.

V is TRBV7-9 and J is TRBJ2-2; the D gene is possibly TRBD1 (5 bases). CDR1 and CDR2 (germline): SEHNR, FQNEAQ (reference sequence). The CDR3 length is 15 residues. V was cut by 6 bases and J by 0 bases, with 11 bases left in between. CDR3 nucleotide sequence: TGTGCCAGCAGAACAGGAAGTTCGAACACCGGGGAGCTGTTTTTT. Protein sequence: CASRTGSSNTGELFF.

The rearrangement uses TRBV28 and TRBJ2-1; 12 bases agree with TRBD2. V was pared by 8 bases and J by 10 bases, with 12 bases of the junction left unmatched. The V gene's germline CDR1 is MDHEN and CDR2 SYDVKM. This CDR3 is built from 15 residues. In DNA, the CDR3 is TGTGCCAGCCGACTACCGGGACTAGCGGGTCGGGAGCAGTTCTTC. This translates into CASRLPGLAGREQFF.